This TCR beta chain came from a study of response to subunit inactivated influenza vaccine. This clonotype came up a few times. Its antigen is unidentified. Trimming cost V 1 base and J 7 bases, with 11 bases left between them. Germline-derived CDR1 and CDR2 are SGHAT and FQNNGV. The CDR3 contains 13 residues. TCRdb analysed the RT-PCR reads with MiXCR anew, one entry per CDR3 protein. The data contain approximately 570,000 distinct CDR3 sequences, less than 10% of them singletons. Study-level findings and limits: Seasonal influenza vaccination, on each occasion, was suggested by the authors to recruit few new T cells.

The gene calls are TRBV11-2 and TRBJ2-7; D is ambiguous. Sequencing used PBMCs from blood, obtained roughly 24 months after vaccination. The TCR comes from a man between 45 and 75 years old who received an inactivated influenza vaccine. The CDR3 is CASSLGSRLEQYF. The CDR3, as DNA: TGTGCCAGCAGCTTAGGTTCACGGTTAGAGCAGTACTTC.